The rows below give T cell receptor beta chains drawn from one sample of a study of CD8 T cells in ankylosing spondylitis. MiXCR was run by TCRdb on the 5' RACE reads, yielding one entry per CDR3 protein. The sample has a few hundred thousand distinct CDR3 sequences, 18% seen once; the top ten hold approximately 40%. The specimen was blood, either unsorted or a sorted T cell fraction (not recorded which). The receptor set was obtained from a male donor with ankylosing spondylitis. The CDR3 runs from the conserved cysteine through the conserved F or W. Each record gives: V gene, D gene, clone size, J gene, CDR3 DNA, CDR3 protein. The D gene is left open where the match is weak. Where a row states a size, it is once, few, many or the class of an expanded clone; other rows omit it.

TRBV28	-	few	TRBJ2-2	TGTGCCAGCAGTTTATCAACAATCCCCCGGTCCGGGGAGCTGTTTTTT	CASSLSTIPRSGELFF
TRBV6-2/TRBV6-3	-	-	TRBJ2-7	TGTGCCAGCAGTTACGGGGGGACCTACGAGCAGTACTTC	CASSYGGTYEQYF
TRBV20-1	-	-	TRBJ2-3	TGCAGTGCTAGAGGGGACTTCCTAAGTACAGATACGCAGTATTTT	CSARGDFLSTDTQYF
TRBV19	-	few	TRBJ2-1	TGTGCCAGTAGGCGGGAAACGGACAATGAGCAGTTCTTC	CASRRETDNEQFF
TRBV4-1	-	-	TRBJ1-1	TGCGCCAGCAGCCAAGAGGACAGCGGTATCTTCATGAACACTGAAGCTTTCTTT	CASSQEDSGIFMNTEAFF
TRBV20-1	-	once	TRBJ2-1	TGCAGTGCTCTGGACTTATCCTTAAACAATGAGCAGTTCTTC	CSALDLSLNNEQFF
TRBV2	-	-	TRBJ2-1	TGTGCCAGCAGGGAGTTAACCAGCTCCTACAATGAGCAGTTCTTC	CASRELTSSYNEQFF
TRBV4-1	TRBD2	once	TRBJ2-5	TGCGCCAGCAGTCCACACCCGGGACTAGCGGCCGACCAAGAGACCCAGTACTTC	CASSPHPGLAADQETQYF
TRBV27	-	many	TRBJ2-7	TGTGCCAGCAGTTTATCGGGCTCCTACGAGCAGTACTTC	CASSLSGSYEQYF
TRBV5-1	TRBD2	-	TRBJ2-7	TGCGCCAGCAGCGCCGCGGGGGGCGCCTACGAGCAGTACTTC	CASSAAGGAYEQYF
TRBV5-1	TRBD1	few	TRBJ2-3	TGCGCCAGCAGCGAAGAAGGGGGCTTTACAGATACGCAGTATTTT	CASSEEGGFTDTQYF
TRBV7-3	TRBD2	-	TRBJ2-3	TGTGCCAGCAGCTTTAACCCTCCCGGGACTAGCGGGAGAGATACGCAGTATTTT	CASSFNPPGTSGRDTQYF
TRBV13	-	-	TRBJ1-5	TGTGCCAGCAGCTCCCCGGGTCAGCCCCAGCATTTT	CASSSPGQPQHF
TRBV12-3/TRBV12-4	TRBD2	-	TRBJ2-1	TGTGCCAGCAGTTTACGGCGGGAGAGAGACAATGAGCAGTTCTTC	CASSLRRERDNEQFF
TRBV5-1	TRBD1	-	TRBJ1-1	TGCGCCAGCAGCATTGACAGGGACCTCATGAACACTGAAGCTTTCTTT	CASSIDRDLMNTEAFF
TRBV12-3/TRBV12-4	TRBD1	few	TRBJ1-1	TGTGCCAGCAGTTTAGGGCAGGGGGCATTGGACACTGAAGCTTTCTTT	CASSLGQGALDTEAFF
TRBV12-3/TRBV12-4	-	-	TRBJ2-7	TGTGCCAGCAGTTTAGCGCGGTACGAGCAGTACTTC	CASSLARYEQYF
TRBV4-1	TRBD1	-	TRBJ1-3	TGCGCCAGCAGCCAAGTAACAGGGGGTACTGGAAACACCATATATTTT	CASSQVTGGTGNTIYF